These T cell receptor beta chains were read from a single sample in a study of graft-versus-host responses after intestinal transplantation. Repertoires were generated with immunoSEQ multiplex PCR, while TCRdb's copy carries only in-frame clones and drops some. The sample carries about 97,000 clones, around 90% recorded once. Sample: PBMCs, taken about 450 days after intestinal transplant. The receptors were gathered from a human patient who received an intestinal transplant, so some T cells may come from the graft donor. CDR3s leave out the opening cysteine and the closing phenylalanine or tryptophan. Fields, in order: V gene, CDR3 protein.

TRBV14 | ASSAQGKIYEQY
TRBV2 | ASSDPLSGGAADTQY
TRBV7-9 | ASSPGANVLT
TRBV10-2 | ASSPGNYGYT
TRBV2 | ASITRGNTEAF
TRBV10-2 | ASSTGTGVYEQY
TRBV7-6 | ASSWGNTEAF
TRBV11-1 | ASSLAMNTEAF
TRBV4-2 | ASSHLVTGVPPNEQF
TRBV21-1 | ASSKALFGVFVNRVKGYEQY
TRBV12-2 | ASRLWALPFYEQY
TRBV25-1 | ASSEAREQY
TRBV5-1 | ASSLLSGESSNQPQH
TRBV7-2 | ASSLRVGGETQY
TRBV6-6 | ASSYGGQGGGEKLF
TRBV4-1 | ASSQVGVNEQY
TRBV13 | ASSLGQGHYEQY
TRBV6-1 | ASSEGGGLDQETQY
TRBV19 | ATRDYSNQPQH
TRBV18 | ASSPRPAGQEANYGYT
TRBV2 | ASSAAGGAPGELF
TRBV9 | ASSAGATNEKLF
TRBV7-3 | ASSRTPRGLRDTQY
TRBV4-1 | ASSQGGSGGIYGYT
TRBV11-3 | ASSSNSRGYTGELF